This is a list of T cell receptor beta chains from one sample in a study of OX40 agonist ivuxolimab in advanced cancers. Sequenced by immunoSEQ multiplex PCR; TCRdb stores in-frame clones only, minus some. The sample lists about 41,000 clones, roughly 82% seen once, with around 2.5% in the top ten. Here the sequenced sample was CD4+ or CD8+ T cells sorted from blood, taken in a trial of the OX40 agonist ivuxolimab. The receptors derive from an adult with an advanced solid tumor such as melanoma, head and neck, liver or kidney cancer. Both conserved end residues are part of each CDR3. The D gene is left open where the match is weak. A clone size is listed for some rows: how often the clone was seen (once, few, many), or a class if it is expanded.

v_gene	abundance	d_gene	j_gene	len	CDR3aa	CDR3nt
TRBV7-2	.	.	TRBJ1-4	17	CASSSLLRQAVNEKLFF	TGTGCCAGCAGCTCCCTACTAAGACAGGCGGTTAATGAAAAACTGTTTTTT
TRBV7-3	.	.	TRBJ1-2	15	CASSLSNGVIYGYTF	TGTGCCAGCAGCTTAAGTAACGGGGTCATCTATGGCTACACCTTC
TRBV4-2	few	TRBD2	TRBJ2-3	18	CASSQNPTGTSGTDTQYF	TGTGCCAGCAGCCAAAACCCGACCGGGACTAGCGGCACAGATACGCAGTATTTT
TRBV5-1	.	TRBD1	TRBJ1-2	14	CASSLEGQVNGYTF	TGCGCCAGCAGCTTGGAGGGACAGGTTAATGGCTACACCTTC
TRBV7-9	.	.	TRBJ1-3	16	CASSPPDPYSGNTIYF	TGTGCCAGCAGCCCCCCGGACCCCTACTCTGGAAACACCATATATTTT
TRBV6-6	once	.	TRBJ2-7	12	CASSPGRREQYF	TGTGCCAGCAGCCCCGGCCGCCGGGAGCAGTACTTC
TRBV5-6	.	.	TRBJ1-3	17	CASSSPPYRDRGNTIYF	TGTGCCAGCAGCTCTCCTCCCTACAGGGATCGAGGAAACACCATATATTTT
TRBV5-6	.	.	TRBJ2-7	13	CASSLVGGMEQYF	TGTGCCAGCAGCTTGGTTGGGGGGATGGAGCAGTACTTC
TRBV11-2	.	.	TRBJ2-7	14	CASSFVARAYEQYF	TGTGCCAGCAGCTTTGTTGCGAGAGCCTACGAGCAGTACTTC
TRBV5-1	.	.	TRBJ1-1	14	CASSSLDGYTEAFF	TGCGCCAGCAGCTCCTTGGACGGGTACACTGAAGCTTTCTTT
TRBV14	.	.	TRBJ2-3	12	CASSQVTDTQYF	TGTGCCAGCAGCCAGGTAACAGATACGCAGTATTTT
TRBV10-3	.	.	TRBJ1-5	13	CAITSSQGQPQHF	TGTGCCATCACCTCGTCCCAGGGTCAGCCCCAGCATTTT
TRBV27	.	TRBD1	TRBJ1-2	15	CASTSSDRGGYGYTF	TGTGCCAGCACCTCCTCCGACAGGGGAGGGTATGGCTACACCTTC
TRBV7-8	.	.	TRBJ2-5	16	CASSLARTLGQETQYF	TGTGCCAGCAGCTTAGCGCGAACCCTGGGCCAAGAGACCCAGTACTTC
TRBV11-2	few	.	TRBJ1-1	14	CASSLAYRDSEAFF	TGTGCCAGCAGCTTAGCTTACAGGGATTCTGAAGCTTTCTTT
TRBV11-2	few	.	TRBJ2-3	17	CASSYPIEGLPTDTQYF	TGTGCCAGCAGCTACCCCATTGAGGGTCTCCCTACAGATACGCAGTATTTT
TRBV30	once	.	TRBJ2-1	12	CAWSVEAGEQFF	TGTGCCTGGAGTGTCGAGGCCGGTGAGCAGTTCTTC
TRBV7-6	.	.	TRBJ1-2	10	CASSLEGYTF	TGTGCCAGCAGCTTAGAGGGCTACACCTTC
TRBV19	.	.	TRBJ1-1	13	CASTRGLNTEAFF	TGTGCCAGTACGCGGGGTTTGAACACTGAAGCTTTCTTT
TRBV5-6	.	.	TRBJ2-5	13	CASSLGGQETQYF	TGTGCCAGCAGCTTGGGGGGGCAAGAGACCCAGTACTTC
TRBV5-1	.	.	TRBJ1-4	13	CASSAPPNEKLFF	TGCGCCAGCAGTGCCCCTCCCAATGAAAAACTGTTTTTT
TRBV6-5	once	.	TRBJ2-2	14	CASSPTPGTGELFF	TGTGCCAGCAGCCCCACCCCGGGCACCGGGGAGCTGTTTTTT
TRBV6-5	.	.	TRBJ1-2	11	CASCLSGFYTF	TGTGCCAGCTGCCTATCCGGATTCTACACCTTC